This section outlines one TCR beta chain sequence together with its context. It has no known antigen specificity. Base qualities are not recorded, but no much larger clone differs from it by a single base. Moderately to severely active disease, a Clinical Activity Score of at least 3, a NOSPECS grade of at least 4, and a duration under 3 months were present in ophthalmopathy patients. Any patient with an uncontrolled infection, another autoimmune disease, pregnancy or lactation was excluded. Diagnoses were established on the basis of clinical symptoms, serum thyroxine and TRAb, thyroid ultrasound, and orbital computed tomography. Ficoll-Paque density gradient centrifugation was used to isolate PBMCs from around 10 ml of fresh peripheral blood. Total RNA was extracted with Trizol reagent, and quality was checked on an Agilent 2100 Bioanalyzer. TCR beta CDR3 regions were amplified from RNA transcripts. The first round of RT-PCR for the TCR CDR3 was performed with the HTBI primer set and the Qiagen OneStep RT-PCR kit. The libraries were constructed in a second round of multiplex PCR and then size-selected and purified. Paired-end sequencing of the libraries was performed with 100 bp reads on an Illumina HiSeq2000. The study's processing was this. SOAPnuke was used to process the raw data, throwing out any read that contained adapters or uncalled bases, had a mean Phred below 15, or lacked an exact constant-primer or identifier match. High-quality paired reads were merged using COPE v1.2.5, and each unique nucleotide sequence was defined as a clonotype. MiTCR v1.1 was used to align clonotypes to the IMGT TRBV, TRBD and TRBJ reference segments. Only V-J combinations with frequency above 0.0001, covering about 99% of repertoires, were analysed. The TCS score was defined as the ratio of F50 (clonal expansion) to E x V (chaos), calculated using BLOSUM62-based TCRdist between CDR3 peptides within each V-J. Welch's t-statistics and random forest reduced some 510 V-J features to 13, which were used in a naive Bayes classifier (R e1071). TCRdb handled the public reads itself, with Q25 trimming in fastp and clone calling in MiXCR, and kept productive beta chains. Records with the same CDR3 protein are collapsed into one entry carrying the most frequent genes and DNA. V and J calls and clone size were set by TCRdb, not the authors. This sample comprises hundreds of thousands of distinct CDR3 sequences, under 15% of them detected only once. The ten most abundant clones make up roughly an eighth of the sample.

This record belongs to a study of T cells in Graves' hyperthyroidism and ophthalmopathy (dated by TCRdb to between 2018 and 2021). Concerning the study at large: Peripheral blood samples were taken at initial diagnosis, before any treatment was given. After blood sampling, hyperthyroidism patients were treated with methimazole at a starting dose of 30 mg daily, and ophthalmopathy patients were treated with high-dose intravenous methylprednisolone. The roughly 94 discovery patients were randomly divided into training and test sets at a 7:3 ratio. The paper describes TCR Vbeta CDR3 sequencing of 135 peripheral blood samples, made up of roughly 45 ophthalmopathy patients, more than 70 hyperthyroidism patients and approximately 17 progressor patients. To identify TCR V-J signatures that set the groups apart, the researchers used a discovery cohort of 90 to 100 patients, made up of some 41 with Graves' ophthalmopathy and 57 with stable Graves' hyperthyroidism. An independent validation cohort of under 20 hyperthyroidism patients and 17 patients who later progressed to ophthalmopathy tested prospective prediction of ophthalmopathy. Thyroid tissue and blood T-cell repertoires from about six Graves' hyperthyroidism patients were also compared in the study. Overall results and qualifications from the work: Most expanded thyroid clonotypes (frequency above 0.001) were also detected in blood, a finding suggesting that blood repertoires may reflect thyroid immune responses. During validation, the model predicted progression to ophthalmopathy a median of approximately 6.5 months ahead of onset, with more than 55% sensitivity and around 72% specificity. A model built on a 13 V-J signature distinguished ophthalmopathy from stable hyperthyroidism, reaching 87.88% sensitivity and around 82% specificity in cross-validation and 80%/75% in testing. No statistical method was used to set the sample size in advance, and investigators knew the group allocation.

V was cut back by 2 bases and J by 5 bases, leaving a gap of 14 bases between them. Inclusive of the bounding cysteine and phenylalanine, the CDR3 is 15 residues long. Solely the CDR3 DNA is kept, with 45 bases framed from the first base. CDR1 and CDR2, per the germline V gene, are KGHSH and LQKENI. The chain joins TRBV18 to TRBJ2-3; tentative D gene TRBD2, with 5 bases matching. The TCR was taken from a man aged 18-30 years with Graves' ophthalmopathy. Input material: blood. The DNA is as follows: TGTGCCAGCTCACCAGTAGCGTCCCCGGAAGATACGCAGTATTTT. Translated, this gives CASSPVASPEDTQYF. Reference TRBV18 and TRBJ2-3 proteins supply the regions before and after the CDR3; the full variable domain is: NAGVMQNPRHLVRRRGQEARLRCSPMKGHSHVYWYRQLPEEGLKFMVYLQKENIIDESGMPKERFSAEFPKEGPSILRIQQVVRGDSAAYFCASSPVASPEDTQYFGPGTRLTVL.